This TCR beta chain was sequenced in a study of T cell repertoires in cytomegalovirus infection. A single record per CDR3 protein comes from TCRdb applying MiXCR to the reads. The table shows around 630,000 distinct CDR3 sequences, with approximately 25% occurring only once. The study, taken as a whole, reports: Cumulative public TCR beta family frequency identified carriers of CMV plus the relevant HLA. In two of eight donors, the top clonotype was HLA-C-restricted CMV-specific.

This CDR3 region has 18 residues. The germline V gene encodes CDR1 MNHEY and CDR2 SVGEGT. Between the trimmed V and J ends, which lost 2 bases and 5 bases, there was a span of 24 bases. This clonotype was seen more than once but under ten times. Its antigen remains unidentified. Source material: CD8+ T cells from PBMCs. The receptor comes from a human donor in good health (CMV status not recorded). Some clones in this sample may be carry-over from other donors' samples. The V call is TRBV6-2 or TRBV6-3, the J call TRBJ2-5; D unresolved. The CDR3 nucleotides are TGTGCCAGCAGTTACCCTACCGACCCGCAAATTTCTCAGGAGACCCAGTACTTC. This sequence encodes CASSYPTDPQISQETQYF.